Listed below are T cell receptor beta chains from one sample, sequenced in a study of vaccination effects on CD4 cells after COVID-19. Their antigens remain unidentified. The data were produced by immunoSEQ multiplex PCR, yet TCRdb's version contains in-frame clones alone and is incomplete. The table lists 30,000 to 45,000 clones, almost 85% of them singletons. Specimen: CD4+ T cells from PBMCs cultured with HCoV-NL63 spike peptides, collected after COVID-19 vaccination. The receptors stem from a human donor who received a COVID-19 vaccine. Some clones in this sample may be carry-over from other donors' samples. The conserved cysteine and the conserved F or W are not part of the CDR3 here.

>TRBV5-1|TRBJ1-6
ASSLGPDWESPLH
>TRBV7-2|TRBJ2-4
ASSFAGGKNIQY
>TRBV7-2|TRBJ1-4
ASTNRQDNEKLF
>TRBV18|TRBJ1-5
ASSPNSNQPQH
>TRBV2|TRBJ1-6
ATVATSRGTPLH
>TRBV6-5|TRBJ1-2
ASRGQGGAGYT
>TRBV6-5|TRBJ1-5
ASSYSSRTDQPQH
>TRBV19|TRBJ1-1
ASREDTEAF
>TRBV5-8|TRBJ1-1
ASPNAPGQENTEAF
>TRBV5-1|TRBJ2-5
ASSLQGAETQY
>TRBV5-1|TRBJ1-1
ASSPLAQGTEAF
>TRBV6-5|TRBJ1-1
ASNHDRVAF
>TRBV11-3|TRBJ2-3
ASSPGTGATDTQY
>TRBV3-1/TRBV3-2|TRBJ1-2
ASSQRGYGYT
>TRBV3-1/TRBV3-2|TRBJ2-1
ASSQFWEQF
>TRBV6-5|TRBJ1-2
AGGDREPNGYT
>TRBV5-5|TRBJ1-1
ASSLGQSSMNTEAF
>TRBV7-8|TRBJ2-3
ASSPRDRFTDTQY
>TRBV7-2|TRBJ2-3
ASSPFTDTQY
>TRBV4-3|TRBJ1-4
ASSQGWGYEKLF
>TRBV7-2|TRBJ1-5
ASSRDSGGNQPQH
>TRBV11-2|TRBJ2-1
ASSPRLAGVGSYNEQF
>TRBV7-2|TRBJ1-2
ASSLDVSAGYGYT
>TRBV10-1|TRBJ1-6
ASSEVGQNSPLH
>TRBV7-9|TRBJ2-3
ASSLLGQRLAGGTDTQY
>TRBV6-6|TRBJ1-4
ASRRYRGTNEKLF
>TRBV24-1|TRBJ1-5
ATSDSQNSNQPQH
>TRBV7-6|TRBJ1-3
ASSLGLGGSGNTIY
>TRBV19|TRBJ2-5
ASSIRGREETQY
>TRBV19|TRBJ1-3
ASSALGPRNTIY
>TRBV4-2|TRBJ1-1
ASSQGGTDNTEAF
>TRBV14|TRBJ1-4
ASSHPTGGATNEKLF
>TRBV7-7|TRBJ2-5
ASSFTGGVGETQY
>TRBV19|TRBJ1-2
ASSIGGTNYGYT
>TRBV11-2|TRBJ2-5
ASSALGAGETQY
>TRBV2|TRBJ2-5
ANRQGETQY
>TRBV29-1|TRBJ1-5
SNRDRAPLSNQPQH
>TRBV6-2/TRBV6-3|TRBJ1-1
ASSFRLGRQSNTEAF
>TRBV9|TRBJ1-5
ASSPWGYGQPQH
>TRBV4-3|TRBJ1-2
ASSQDRSYYGYT
>TRBV25-1|TRBJ2-2
ASSHKTGTGTGELF
>TRBV10-3|TRBJ1-1
AISERATNTEAF
>TRBV18|TRBJ1-6
ASSPFVRQKGSYNSPLH
>TRBV19|TRBJ2-4
ASSPTTEGDIQY
>TRBV19|TRBJ2-1
ASSVDGGYNEQF
>TRBV7-3|TRBJ2-1
ASSFRGGRAEQF
>TRBV12-1|TRBJ2-6
ASQLFGVGANVLT
>TRBV9|TRBJ1-1
ASSPRTGGSSDTEAF
>TRBV5-1|TRBJ2-5
ASSSTTGGGETQY
>TRBV30|TRBJ2-5
AWSRGAQETQY
>TRBV7-9|TRBJ1-4
ASSSGQGSEKLF
>TRBV18|TRBJ1-1
ASSPRTQNTEAF
>TRBV19|TRBJ1-2
ASSLPGTPYGYT
>TRBV18|TRBJ2-1
ASLRDQNNEQF
>TRBV3-1/TRBV3-2|TRBJ1-2
ASSQALGNYT
>TRBV7-2|TRBJ1-2
ASNRDRGNYGYT
>TRBV7-3|TRBJ2-2
ASSSQGGGGTGELF